The T cell receptor beta chain under discussion was sequenced for a study of blood T cell repertoires in COVID-19. Turning to the study itself: Samples representing acute and convalescent COVID-19 were sourced from the United States, Italy and Spain. PBMCs, B-cell-depleted T cells, or T cells provided the cDNA or gDNA that made up the material.

Original analysis: Reference gene primer amplification yielded estimated nucleated cell counts. The data were produced by immunoSEQ multiplex PCR, yet TCRdb's version contains in-frame clones alone and is incomplete. The D gene and trimming were derived from the DNA, and the V and J assignments and clone size from that table. This sample yields under 350,000 clones, of which approximately 86% are seen a single time; approximately 4.6% belongs to the top ten. The study assigned cohorts using participant-reported clinical history. V was shortened by 7 bases and J by 7 bases, with 16 bases between the two germline ends. The CDR3 spans 14 residues. CDR1 SNHLY and CDR2 FYNNEI come from the germline V gene.

The clonotype was recovered from a woman aged 40 to 50 with acute COVID-19. This rearrangement joins TRBV2 to TRBJ1-4, with a possible D match to TRBD1 (5 bases). The source material was PBMCs or T cells enriched from blood (not recorded which). CDR3 coding DNA: TGTGCCAGCAAGGGGCCGGGGAGGTTTGAAAAACTGTTTTTT. It codes for CASKGPGRFEKLFF.